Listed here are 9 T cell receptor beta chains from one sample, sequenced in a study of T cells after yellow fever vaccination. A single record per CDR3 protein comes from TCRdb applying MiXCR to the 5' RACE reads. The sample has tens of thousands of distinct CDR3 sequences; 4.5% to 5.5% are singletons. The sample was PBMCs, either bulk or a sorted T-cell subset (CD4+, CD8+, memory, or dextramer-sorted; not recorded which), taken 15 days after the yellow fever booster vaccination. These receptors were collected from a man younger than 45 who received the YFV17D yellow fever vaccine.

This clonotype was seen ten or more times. As DNA, the CDR3 is TGTGCCTGGAGTTCCGGACCCAGGGGGGGAGGCTACACCTTC. It specifies CAWSSGPRGGGYTF. The chain joins TRBV30 to TRBJ1-2; 7 nucleotides agree with TRBD1. After removal of 2 bases from V and 8 bases from J, the junction contained 11 bases not matched to a gene. CDR3 length equals 14 residues. The germline CDR1 and CDR2 sequences are GTSNPN and SVGIG (reference sequence).

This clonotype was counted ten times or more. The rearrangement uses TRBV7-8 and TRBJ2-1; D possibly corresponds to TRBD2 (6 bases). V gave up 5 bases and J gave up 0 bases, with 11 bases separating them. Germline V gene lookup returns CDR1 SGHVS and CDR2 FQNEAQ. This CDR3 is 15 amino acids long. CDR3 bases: TGTGCCAGCAGCAGAAAGGAGGGCTCCTACAATGAGCAGTTCTTC. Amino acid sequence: CASSRKEGSYNEQFF.

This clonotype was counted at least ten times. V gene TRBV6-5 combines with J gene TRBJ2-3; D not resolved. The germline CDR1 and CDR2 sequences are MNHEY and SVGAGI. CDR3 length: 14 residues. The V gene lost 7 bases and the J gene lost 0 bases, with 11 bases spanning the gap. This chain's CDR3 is CASTESRSTDTQYF. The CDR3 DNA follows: TGTGCCAGCACAGAGAGCCGTAGCACAGATACGCAGTATTTT.

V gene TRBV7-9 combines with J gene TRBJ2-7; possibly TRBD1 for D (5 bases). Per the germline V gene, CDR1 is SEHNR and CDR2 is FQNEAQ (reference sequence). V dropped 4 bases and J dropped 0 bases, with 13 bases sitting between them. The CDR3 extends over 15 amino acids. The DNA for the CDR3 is TGTGCCAGCAGCTCCTCCAAAGGGGCCTCCTACGAGCAGTACTTC. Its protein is CASSSSKGASYEQYF. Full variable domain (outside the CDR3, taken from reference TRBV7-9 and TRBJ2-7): DTGVSQNPRHKITKRGQNVTFRCDPISEHNRLYWYRQTLGQGPEFLTYFQNEAQLEKSRLLSDRFSAERPKGSFSTLEIQRTEQGDSAMYLCASSSSKGASYEQYFGPGTRLTVT.

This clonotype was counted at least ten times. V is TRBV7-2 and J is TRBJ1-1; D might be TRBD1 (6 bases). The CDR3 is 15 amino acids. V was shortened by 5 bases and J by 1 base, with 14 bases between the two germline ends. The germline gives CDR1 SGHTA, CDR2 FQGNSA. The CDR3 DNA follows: TGTGCCAGCAGCCCCCGACCGACAGGGAACACTGAAGCTTTCTTT. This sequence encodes CASSPRPTGNTEAFF.

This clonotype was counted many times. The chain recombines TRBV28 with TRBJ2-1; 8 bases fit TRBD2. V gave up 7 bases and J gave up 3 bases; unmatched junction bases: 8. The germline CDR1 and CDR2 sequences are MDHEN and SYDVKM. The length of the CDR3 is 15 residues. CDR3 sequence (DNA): TGTGCCAGCACCCCGGGAGGGGTCAACTACAATGAGCAGTTCTTC. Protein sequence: CASTPGGVNYNEQFF.

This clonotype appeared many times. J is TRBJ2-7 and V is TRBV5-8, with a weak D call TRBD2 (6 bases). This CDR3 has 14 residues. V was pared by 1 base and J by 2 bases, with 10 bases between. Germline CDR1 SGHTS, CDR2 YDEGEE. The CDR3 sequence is CASSLWGDAYEQYF. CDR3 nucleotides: TGTGCCAGCAGCTTGTGGGGGGATGCCTACGAGCAGTACTTC.

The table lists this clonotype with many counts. The CDR3 is CASSLGTTLYQETQYF. CDR3 nucleotides: TGCGCCAGCAGCTTGGGTACTACCTTGTACCAAGAGACCCAGTACTTC. The J gene is TRBJ2-5, the V gene TRBV5-1; the D is unclear. The V end lost 0 bases, the J end lost 0 bases, and 12 bases lay between the germline ends. The CDR3 consists of 16 residues. Per germline, CDR1 SGHRS and CDR2 YFSETQ. Drawing the rest from reference TRBV5-1 and TRBJ2-5, the complete variable domain is KAGVTQTPRYLIKTRGQQVTLSCSPISGHRSVSWYQQTPGQGLQFLFEYFSETQRNKGNFPGRFSGRQFSNSRSEMNVSTLELGDSALYLCASSLGTTLYQETQYFGPGTRLLVL.

CDR3 coding DNA: TGTGCCAGCAGCAGCCCACAGGGAAGGGGCTACAATGAGCAGTTCTTC. This gives the protein CASSSPQGRGYNEQFF. The chain recombines TRBV28 with TRBJ2-1, with D possibly TRBD1 on 6 matching bases. CDR3 size: 16 residues. The germline V and J ends were trimmed by 6 bases and 3 bases, with 18 bases remaining between them. Germline V gene sequence: CDR1 MDHEN, CDR2 SYDVKM.